This T cell receptor (beta chain) was obtained from a study of a mutant IDH1 vaccine in newly diagnosed glioma. Study as a whole: The treated group averaged 40.4 years old and was around 60% male, approximately 40% female.

Some clones are missing from TCRdb's copy, which holds only in-frame ones; the method was immunoSEQ multiplex PCR. The sample lists 40,000 to 50,000 clones; 78% were seen once. Germline V gives CDR1 LNHDA, CDR2 SQIVND (reference sequence). V lost 3 bases, J lost 5 bases, and 16 bases lay in between. The CDR3 is 15 residues long. As concerns this clone: The antigen is unknown.

Described time point: week 23, last vaccination. Every single dose of the vaccine, 300 ug of mutant IDH1 20-mer peptide, came with topical imiquimod. The TCR sequence derives from a woman aged 40 to 50 with glioma. Some clones in this sample may be carry-over from other donors' samples. The sample here was PBMCs, taken from a glioma patient whose treatment included an IDH1 peptide vaccine. The chain is built from TRBV19 and TRBJ2-5; D is perhaps TRBD1 (6 bases). The CDR3 DNA reads TGTGCCAGTAGTATGGAAACAGGGTTTGGGGAGACCCAGTACTTC. Its protein product is CASSMETGFGETQYF. Together with reference TRBV19 and TRBJ2-5, the CDR3 gives the full variable domain: DGGITQSPKYLFRKEGQNVTLSCEQNLNHDAMYWYRQDPGQGLRLIYYSQIVNDFQKGDIAEGYSVSREKKESFPLTVTSAQKNPTAFYLCASSMETGFGETQYFGPGTRLLVL.